Many counts were recorded for the clone carrying this T cell receptor beta chain. The data belong to a study of T cells in Graves' hyperthyroidism and ophthalmopathy. Uncontrolled infection, other autoimmune disease, pregnancy or lactation excluded patients. In germline, CDR1 is MDHEN, CDR2 SYDVKM. The CDR3 is 12 residues long. V lost 11 bases and J 9 bases, leaving 19 bases between the germline ends. The investigators amplified TCR beta CDR3 regions from RNA transcripts. An initial round of RT-PCR targeting the TCR CDR3 relied on the HTBI primer set. TCRdb reanalysed the multiplex PCR reads using MiXCR and keeps one entry per CDR3 protein. The data show approximately 600,000 distinct CDR3 sequences, with roughly 15% seen just once and approximately 4.3% held by the top ten.

This TCR derives from a woman aged 40 to 50 with Graves' ophthalmopathy. The sample comprised blood. The chain recombines TRBV28 with TRBJ1-2, with D possibly matching TRBD1 (5 bases). The CDR3, as DNA: TGTGCCGAGCGTGGGCAGGGTGATCGCTACACCTTC. Translating gives CAERGQGDRYTF.